This T cell receptor (beta chain) was found in a study of blood T cell repertoires in COVID-19. Study-wide context: Samples came from the United States, Italy and Spain, spanning acute and convalescent COVID-19. The cDNA or gDNA used as material had been derived from T cells, B-cell-depleted T cells, or PBMCs.

Under the authors' procedure: Nucleated cell counts were estimated from reference gene primer amplification. TCRdb's copy holds only in-frame clones and misses some; the assay was immunoSEQ multiplex PCR. V, J and clone size are those of that table, while D and trimming were read from the DNA. The sample records about 240,000 clones, 80% to 85% being singletons. This CDR3 is built from 14 residues. The ends were cut back, 4 bases at V and 3 bases at J, with 12 bases in the middle. Germline V gives CDR1 SQVTM, CDR2 ANQGSEA. This sequence joins TRBV29-1 and TRBJ2-2, with D perhaps matching TRBD2 (5 bases). Sequences were obtained from peripheral blood. The clonotype originates from an older woman with active or convalescent COVID-19. The CDR3 coding sequence is TGCAGCGTTGGGCGCGGGTATGACACCGGGGAGCTGTTTTTT. Residues: CSVGRGYDTGELFF.